The 29 T cell receptor beta chains below were found in one sample sequenced in a study of OX40 agonist ivuxolimab in advanced cancers. The method was immunoSEQ multiplex PCR; TCRdb's version includes in-frame clones alone and lacks a portion of them. The sample contains more than 85,000 clones, roughly 90% of which appear only once. This specimen was CD4+ or CD8+ T cells sorted from blood, taken in a trial of the OX40 agonist ivuxolimab. The receptors shown here come from an adult with an advanced solid tumor such as melanoma, head and neck, liver or kidney cancer.

The CDR3 DNA reads as TGCGCCAGCAGCCACATGACTAGCCCCAACGAGCAGTACTTC. Translating it yields CASSHMTSPNEQYF. This chain joins TRBV4-1 and TRBJ2-7; 7 bases agree with TRBD2. This CDR3 region has 14 residues. The junction had 7 bases not matched to a gene; V was cut back by 3 bases and J by 5 bases. Germline values: CDR1 MGHRA, CDR2 YSYEKL.

The chain carries TRBV7-2 and TRBJ1-2, with D unclear. Per the germline V gene, CDR1 is SGHTA and CDR2 is FQGNSA. V was pared by 6 bases and J by 2 bases, with 10 bases between. This CDR3 comprises 13 residues. The CDR3 DNA follows: TGTGCCAGCAGGCAACAGTCAAACTATGGCTACACCTTC. Protein sequence: CASRQQSNYGYTF.

A word on this clone: The junction differs from germline at one of its ends, possibly a read error. The CDR3 coding sequence is TGTGCCAGCAGTTACTCGAACAGGAAAGAGTCCCAGTACTTC. Translation: CASSYSNRKESQYF. The chain uses TRBV6-5 and TRBJ2-5, with D perhaps matching TRBD1 (5 bases). Looked up from germline, CDR1 is MNHEY and CDR2 is SVGAGI. CDR3 size: 14 residues.

V usage is TRBV2 and J usage is TRBJ2-3, with 7 bases matching TRBD1. In germline, CDR1 is SNHLY, CDR2 FYNNEI. The CDR3 extends over 16 amino acids. The V segment lost 5 bases and the J segment 0 bases; nucleotides outside the gene matches: 8. This CDR3 is CASSTDRSISTDTQYF. The CDR3 DNA is TGTGCCAGCAGTACGGACAGGTCTATTAGCACAGATACGCAGTATTTT.

The gene calls are TRBV19 and TRBJ1-5; D not resolved. Looked up from germline, CDR1 is LNHDA and CDR2 is SQIVND (reference sequence). V was shortened by 7 bases and J by 5 bases, with 15 bases between the two germline ends. The CDR3 runs 14 residues. CDR3 in DNA: TGTGCCAGTACCGACGCGAGGCTTGATCAGCCCCAGCATTTT. Translation: CASTDARLDQPQHF.

The V gene is TRBV19, the J gene TRBJ2-3; tentative D call: TRBD2 (6 bases). Trimming pared 6 bases from V and 1 base from J, leaving 8 bases between. This CDR3 spans 13 amino acids. Germline V gene data show CDR1 as LNHDA and CDR2 as SQIVND (reference sequence). CDR3 bases: TGTGCCAGTAGGCGGGGAGGCACAGATACGCAGTATTTT. It codes for CASRRGGTDTQYF.

The chain recombines TRBV9 with TRBJ2-7; D is ambiguous. Germline V CDR1 and CDR2: SGDLS, YYNGEE. V was shortened by 0 bases and J by 4 bases, with 8 bases between the two germline ends. The CDR3 is 13 amino acids. The CDR3 sequence: CASSVADRYEQYF. DNA of the CDR3: TGTGCCAGCAGCGTAGCAGATCGTTACGAGCAGTACTTC.

The V and J genes are TRBV7-2 and TRBJ2-5, with a possible D match to TRBD2 (6 bases). In germline, CDR1 is SGHTA, CDR2 FQGNSA. CDR3 length: 12 residues. V lost 3 bases, J lost 9 bases, and 11 bases lay in between. The CDR3 reads CASSLGGGAQYF. The CDR3 DNA follows: TGTGCCAGCAGCTTGGGCGGAGGGGCCCAGTACTTC.

The chain employs TRBV5-1 and TRBJ2-2, with 8 nucleotides matching TRBD1. Per the germline V gene, CDR1 is SGHRS and CDR2 is YFSETQ. This CDR3 is 16 amino acids long. With V trimmed by 5 bases and J by 1 base, 7 bases remained unmatched. CDR3 DNA sequence: TGCGCCAGCAGAAGCTCCGGGACAGGGAACACCGGGGAGCTGTTTTTT. Amino acid sequence: CASRSSGTGNTGELFF.

The V gene is TRBV5-4, the J gene TRBJ2-7, with TRBD1 identical over 10 bases. The CDR3 extends over 15 amino acids. Trimming removed 4 bases from V and 2 bases from J; junction bases left unmatched: 6. Germline V gene sequence: CDR1 SGHNT, CDR2 YYREEE (reference sequence). The CDR3 loop reads CASSPGQGITYEQYF. As DNA, the CDR3 is TGTGCCAGCAGCCCGGGACAGGGGATTACCTACGAGCAGTACTTC.

Remarks on this clone: Distinct nucleotide sequences in the sample also encode this CDR3. The chain links TRBV6-1 to TRBJ2-7, with 8 bases that match TRBD1. The CDR3 sequence is 14 residues long. Germline V lookup: CDR1 MNHNS, CDR2 SASEGT. V lost 6 bases, J lost 2 bases, and 6 bases stayed unmatched. The CDR3 reads CASRSGTGTYEQYF. The CDR3 nucleotides are TGTGCCAGCAGATCCGGGACAGGTACCTACGAGCAGTACTTC.

The rearrangement uses TRBV27 and TRBJ2-1, with 8 bases that match TRBD2. The CDR3 has 16 amino acids. The V gene end was trimmed by 8 bases and the J gene end by 7 bases; junction bases not matched to a gene: 16. Germline-derived CDR1 and CDR2 are MNHEY and SMNVEV (reference sequence). CDR3 nucleotides: TGTGCCAGCTTCACCATAGCGGGGAAGCGGGGGAATGAGCAGTTCTTC. As protein: CASFTIAGKRGNEQFF.

Here the CDR3 reads CASSQDRGGRGNEKLFF. CDR3 coding DNA: TGTGCCAGCAGCCAGGACAGGGGAGGACGTGGTAATGAAAAACTGTTTTTT. The rearrangement joins TRBV2 to TRBJ1-4; 9 bases agree with TRBD1. The CDR3 spans 17 residues. Germline lookup yields CDR1 SNHLY and CDR2 FYNNEI. Losses at the gene ends were 6 bases for V and 4 bases for J; bases not matched to a gene: 12. The whole variable domain, filled in from reference TRBV2 and TRBJ1-4, reads EPEVTQTPSHQVTQMGQEVILRCVPISNHLYFYWYRQILGQKVEFLVSFYNNEISEKSEIFDDQFSVERPDGSNFTLKIRSTKLEDSAMYFCASSQDRGGRGNEKLFFGSGTQLSVL.

The chain has TRBV6-5 and TRBJ1-2; possibly TRBD1 for D (5 bases). Germline values: CDR1 MNHEY, CDR2 SVGAGI. The CDR3 runs to 12 residues. Trimming removed 8 bases at V and 3 bases at J, with 10 bases between. The CDR3 loop is CASYDRYYGYTF. In DNA form, the CDR3 reads TGTGCCAGCTACGACAGATACTATGGCTACACCTTC.

The chain combines TRBV2 with TRBJ2-7, with unresolved D. Germline V lookup: CDR1 SNHLY, CDR2 FYNNEI. The CDR3 spans 13 residues. V lost 2 bases and J lost 3, with 8 bases in between. The CDR3: CASSESQDYEQYF. CDR3 nucleotides: TGTGCCAGCAGTGAATCCCAAGACTACGAGCAGTACTTC.

This chain joins TRBV9 and TRBJ2-3, with a possible D match to TRBD2 (6 bases). The germline gives CDR1 SGDLS, CDR2 YYNGEE. CDR3 length: 15 amino acids. Trimming stripped 2 bases from V and 3 bases from J, with 13 bases between. The CDR3 DNA follows: TGTGCCAGCAGCGTTAACACCGGGACTACAGATACGCAGTATTTT. As protein: CASSVNTGTTDTQYF. The variable domain in full, completed from reference TRBV9 and TRBJ2-3, reads DSGVTQTPKHLITATGQRVTLRCSPRSGDLSVYWYQQSLDQGLQFLIQYYNGEERAKGNILERFSAQQFPDLHSELNLSSLELGDSALYFCASSVNTGTTDTQYFGPGTRLTVL.

This clone was detected only once. The chain has TRBV6-5 and TRBJ2-7; 11 nucleotides line up with TRBD2. The trim removed 6 bases at V and 3 bases at J, leaving 4 bases unmatched. CDR3 length: 14 amino acids. Germline CDR1 is MNHEY and CDR2 is SVGAGI. CDR3: CASRPGLAVYEQYF. CDR3 DNA sequence: TGTGCCAGCAGGCCGGGACTAGCGGTCTACGAGCAGTACTTC.

The chain carries TRBV4-2 and TRBJ2-1; 8 nucleotides agree with TRBD2. CDR3 size: 15 residues. With 0 bases clipped from V and 4 bases from J, the junction kept 2 bases outside the gene matches. CDR1 and CDR2 (germline): LGHNA, YNFKEQ. The CDR3 protein is CASSQDPGGYNEQFF. CDR3 nucleotide sequence: TGTGCCAGCAGCCAAGATCCGGGAGGGTACAATGAGCAGTTCTTC.

The rearrangement uses TRBV21-1 and TRBJ1-5; no DNA check was done on the table's D call, TRBD1. TRBV21-1 is recorded as a pseudogene. This CDR3 has 16 residues. CDR3 sequence reads: CASSISQGCSNQPQHF. CDR3 bases: TGTGCCAGCAGCATATCTCAGGGGTGTAGCAATCAGCCCCAGCATTTT.

V and J are TRBV5-4 and TRBJ2-7; weak D call: TRBD1 (6 bases). This CDR3 comprises 13 residues. CDR1 is SGHNT, CDR2 YYREEE, per germline (reference sequence). V was clipped by 3 bases and J by 4 bases, with 11 bases between them. The CDR3: CASSSMGAYEQYF. CDR3 nucleotide sequence: TGTGCCAGCAGCTCGATGGGGGCTTACGAGCAGTACTTC. Using reference TRBV5-4 and TRBJ2-7 for the parts outside the CDR3, the full variable domain is ETGVTQSPTHLIKTRGQQVTLRCSSQSGHNTVSWYQQALGQGPQFIFQYYREEENGRGNFPPRFSGLQFPNYSSELNVNALELDDSALYLCASSSMGAYEQYFGPGTRLTVT.

The chain carries TRBV7-8 and TRBJ2-7, with 12 bases identical to TRBD2. With 4 bases clipped from V and 0 bases from J, the junction kept 4 bases outside the gene matches. The germline gives CDR1 SGHVS, CDR2 FQNEAQ. The CDR3 length is 16 residues. This chain's CDR3 is CASSSGLAGLSYEQYF. CDR3 nucleotides: TGTGCCAGCAGCTCTGGACTAGCGGGGCTCTCCTACGAGCAGTACTTC.

This clone was found many times. The chain employs TRBV19 and TRBJ2-2, with no clear D. The CDR3 contains 14 residues. Germline CDR1 reads LNHDA; CDR2 reads SQIVND (reference sequence). Trimming removed 3 bases from V and 5 bases from J, with 10 bases in between. The CDR3 nucleotides read TGTGCCAGTAGTATTGCGAGCCCGACCGGGGAGCTGTTTTTT. Translation gives CASSIASPTGELFF.

The V and J genes are TRBV27 and TRBJ1-2, with 9 bases lining up with TRBD1. The CDR3 length is 16 residues. The V and J ends lost 5 bases and 7 bases, in that order; junction bases with no gene match: 14. CDR1 and CDR2 (germline): MNHEY, SMNVEV (reference sequence). The CDR3 protein is CASSPGQGYGFGGYTF. DNA of the CDR3: TGTGCCAGCAGTCCGGGACAGGGTTATGGGTTCGGTGGCTACACCTTC.

V and J are TRBV5-5 and TRBJ1-2; a possible D gene is TRBD1 (5 bases). The germline gives CDR1 SGHKS, CDR2 YYEKEE (reference sequence). The CDR3 has 13 residues. V was cut by 4 bases and J by 0 bases, with 7 bases left in between. The CDR3 spells CASSPDTNYGYTF. The CDR3 DNA reads as TGTGCCAGCAGCCCGGACACTAACTATGGCTACACCTTC.

This chain connects TRBV19 to TRBJ1-2; 8 bases fit TRBD1. The junction had 7 bases not matched to a gene; V was cut back by 7 bases and J by 3 bases. This CDR3 spans 14 amino acids. Germline CDR1 and CDR2: LNHDA and SQIVND (reference sequence). The CDR3 DNA follows: TGTGCCAGTACCCCGACAGGGGTAGACTATGGCTACACCTTC. Its protein is CASTPTGVDYGYTF. Supplemented by reference TRBV19 and TRBJ1-2, the full variable domain reads DGGITQSPKYLFRKEGQNVTLSCEQNLNHDAMYWYRQDPGQGLRLIYYSQIVNDFQKGDIAEGYSVSREKKESFPLTVTSAQKNPTAFYLCASTPTGVDYGYTFGSGTRLTVV.

The gene calls are TRBV7-2 and TRBJ2-7; D gene unclear. The CDR3 loop spans 15 amino acids. Deletions cut 5 bases from V and 3 bases from J, with 17 bases between. Germline V CDR1 and CDR2: SGHTA, FQGNSA. The CDR3 reads CASSDTATYDYEQYF. The CDR3 nucleotides read TGTGCCAGCAGCGACACAGCTACCTATGACTACGAGCAGTACTTC.

The rearrangement links TRBV19 to TRBJ1-5; D is undetermined. Trimming stripped 6 bases from V and 2 bases from J, with 8 bases between. This CDR3 has 13 amino acids. From germline, CDR1 is LNHDA and CDR2 SQIVND (reference sequence). CDR3 bases: TGTGCCAGTAGCATACAGCGCAATCAGCCCCAGCATTTT. Translation: CASSIQRNQPQHF. Based on the CDR3 plus reference TRBV19 and TRBJ1-5, the full variable domain is DGGITQSPKYLFRKEGQNVTLSCEQNLNHDAMYWYRQDPGQGLRLIYYSQIVNDFQKGDIAEGYSVSREKKESFPLTVTSAQKNPTAFYLCASSIQRNQPQHFGDGTRLSIL.

The genes are TRBV19 and TRBJ2-5; D possibly corresponds to TRBD2 (5 bases). With 3 bases removed from V and 7 bases from J, the gap between germline ends came to 18 bases. The length of the CDR3 is 15 residues. From germline, CDR1 is LNHDA and CDR2 SQIVND (reference sequence). CDR3 DNA sequence: TGTGCCAGTAGTATTAATAGGGTCCCCGAGGGGACCCAGTACTTC. Its protein product is CASSINRVPEGTQYF.

This chain's CDR3 is CASSVVGTDTQYF. In DNA, the CDR3 is TGTGCCAGCAGCGTAGTCGGCACAGATACGCAGTATTTT. V gene TRBV9 combines with J gene TRBJ2-3; D remains ambiguous. The CDR3 has 13 residues. The ends were cut back, 0 bases at V and 1 base at J, with 3 bases in the middle. The germline CDR1 and CDR2 sequences are SGDLS and YYNGEE.